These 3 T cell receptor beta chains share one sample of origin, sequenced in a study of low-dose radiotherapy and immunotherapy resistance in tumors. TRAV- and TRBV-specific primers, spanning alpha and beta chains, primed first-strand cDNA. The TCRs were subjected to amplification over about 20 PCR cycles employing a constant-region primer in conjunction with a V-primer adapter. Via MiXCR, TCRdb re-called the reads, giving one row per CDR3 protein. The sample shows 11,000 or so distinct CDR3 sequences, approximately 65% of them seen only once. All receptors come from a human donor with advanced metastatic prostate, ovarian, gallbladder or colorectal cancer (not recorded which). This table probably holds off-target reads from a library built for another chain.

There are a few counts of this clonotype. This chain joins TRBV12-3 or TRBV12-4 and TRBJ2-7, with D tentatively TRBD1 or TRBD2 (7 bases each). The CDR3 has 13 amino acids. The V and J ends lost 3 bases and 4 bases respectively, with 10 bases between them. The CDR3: CASSFQGGYEQYF. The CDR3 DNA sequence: TGTGCCAGCAGTTTTCAGGGGGGGTACGAGCAGTACTTC.

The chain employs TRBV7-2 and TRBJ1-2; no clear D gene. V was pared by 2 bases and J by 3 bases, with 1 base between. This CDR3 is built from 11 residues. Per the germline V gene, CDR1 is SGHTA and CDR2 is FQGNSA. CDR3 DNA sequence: TGTGCCAGCAGCTTATACTATGGCTACACCTTC. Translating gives CASSLYYGYTF.

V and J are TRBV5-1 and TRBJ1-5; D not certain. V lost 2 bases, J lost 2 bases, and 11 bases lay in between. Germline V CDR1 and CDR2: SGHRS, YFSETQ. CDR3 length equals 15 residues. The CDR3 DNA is TGCGCCAGCAGCTTAAATTCGGGTGGCAATCAGCCCCAGCATTTT. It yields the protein CASSLNSGGNQPQHF.